The text below deals with one T cell receptor (beta chain). The data were taken from a study of blood T cell repertoires in COVID-19. Study-wide context: Acute-phase and convalescent COVID-19 samples originated in the United States, Italy and Spain.

Data came from immunoSEQ multiplex PCR; TCRdb stores just in-frame clones and leaves some out. The sample contains 45,000 to 50,000 clones, roughly nine tenths of which appear only once. Germline trimming cut 4 bases from V and 11 bases from J; bases unmatched to any gene: 8. The CDR3 runs to 13 residues. The V gene's germline CDR1 is LNHDA and CDR2 SQIVND (reference sequence). The sample was peripheral blood. V usage is TRBV19 and J usage is TRBJ2-1; TRBD2 matches at 7 bases. This TCR came from a human donor in a cohort sampled during active COVID-19. The CDR3 DNA sequence: TGTGCCAGTAGTACATCGGAGCGGGGTCAGCAGTTCTTC. Amino acids: CASSTSERGQQFF.